This entry lists 18 T cell receptor beta chains sequenced from one sample in a study of spatial heterogeneity in lung cancer. As to time point: sample taken at primary tumor resection. Whole RNA was taken from tumor, nontumor lung or frozen PBMC; it was then sequenced unsorted. TCRdb fed the 5' RACE reads into MiXCR, producing one record per CDR3 protein. This sample has about 95,000 distinct CDR3 sequences, with roughly 10% found just once. Sequenced material: PBMCs, taken at surgery. All receptors derive from a male donor with early-stage non-small cell lung cancer.

The chain has TRBV7-2 and TRBJ2-7; D unresolved. Between the trimmed V and J ends, which lost 2 bases and 0 bases, there was a span of 8 bases. CDR1 is SGHTA, CDR2 FQGNSA, per germline. The CDR3 runs 14 residues. DNA of the CDR3: TGTGCCAGCAGCTTACTATGGAGCTCCTACGAGCAGTACTTC. Translating it yields CASSLLWSSYEQYF.

This clonotype was seen ten or more times. The chain has TRBV7-2 and TRBJ2-3; D might be TRBD2 (5 bases). Looked up from germline, CDR1 is SGHTA and CDR2 is FQGNSA. The V end lost 5 bases, the J end lost 6 bases, and 12 bases lay between the germline ends. This CDR3 region has 13 residues. The CDR3 here is CASSPEVADTQYF. DNA of the CDR3: TGTGCCAGCAGCCCGGAGGTAGCGGATACGCAGTATTTT.

This clonotype turned up a few times. This chain uses TRBV7-8 with TRBJ2-3; 10 bases line up with TRBD1. Germline V gene data show CDR1 as SGHVS and CDR2 as FQNEAQ. This CDR3 is built from 16 residues. The junction had 8 bases not matched to a gene; V was cut back by 4 bases and J by 4 bases. CDR3 nucleotides: TGTGCCAGCAGCTCCCAAGGACAGGGGGGCTCAGATACGCAGTATTTT. The encoded protein is CASSSQGQGGSDTQYF.

Many counts were recorded for this clonotype. The CDR3 sequence is CASRARQGARETQYF. For the CDR3, the DNA is TGTGCCAGCAGAGCGCGACAGGGGGCGCGGGAGACCCAGTACTTC. The V call is TRBV12-3 or TRBV12-4, the J call TRBJ2-5; 10 bases map to TRBD1. Germline trimming cut 6 bases from V and 5 bases from J; bases unmatched to any gene: 9. The CDR3 length is 15 residues.

This clonotype was seen a few times. CDR3: CASSSTSGTNYGELFF. CDR3 in DNA: TGTGCCAGCAGCTCTACTAGCGGGACGAACTACGGGGAGCTGTTTTTT. The V call is TRBV11-2, the J call TRBJ2-2, with TRBD2 identical over 10 bases. Per germline, CDR1 SGHAT and CDR2 FQNNGV. The CDR3 sequence is 16 residues long. The J segment lost 7 bases and the V segment lost 4 bases, leaving 9 bases of the junction unmatched.

This clonotype showed up many times. The chain combines TRBV7-9 with TRBJ1-6; the D is unclear. V was cut by 5 bases and J by 6 bases, with 2 bases left in between. CDR1 and CDR2 (germline): SEHNR, FQNEAQ (reference sequence). This CDR3 is built from 11 residues. This CDR3 is CASSPNSPLHF. The DNA for the CDR3 is TGTGCCAGCAGCCCTAATTCACCCCTCCACTTT.

The chain links TRBV27 to TRBJ2-1; D uncertain. This CDR3 contains 14 residues. The V end was cut by 5 bases, the J end by 6 bases, with 14 bases between. Germline-derived CDR1 and CDR2 are MNHEY and SMNVEV (reference sequence). CDR3 amino acids: CASSPLVPSNEQFF. The CDR3 DNA is TGTGCCAGCAGTCCCCTCGTCCCGTCCAATGAGCAGTTCTTC.

This clonotype was counted ten times or more. The chain couples TRBV7-2 to TRBJ2-7, with D tentatively TRBD1 or TRBD2 (6 bases each). Trimming stripped 2 bases from V and 3 bases from J, with 11 bases between. The CDR3 contains 14 residues. CDR1 SGHTA and CDR2 FQGNSA come from the germline V gene. The CDR3 DNA reads as TGTGCCAGCAGCTTACACAAGGGGGGCTACGAGCAGTACTTC. Translating it yields CASSLHKGGYEQYF.

This clonotype was observed a few times. The chain joins TRBV19 to TRBJ1-6; D not certain. Trimming cost V 7 bases and J 11 bases, with 18 bases left between them. The CDR3 is made up of 14 amino acids. The germline V gene encodes CDR1 LNHDA and CDR2 SQIVND (reference sequence). The CDR3 protein is CASKDGGSYPPLHF. DNA for the CDR3: TGTGCCAGTAAAGACGGTGGTTCGTATCCACCCCTCCACTTT.

Many counts were recorded for this clonotype. The chain links TRBV5-4 to TRBJ2-3; D gene ambiguous. Trimming stripped 3 bases from V and 0 bases from J, with 2 bases between. This CDR3 region has 12 residues. In germline, CDR1 is SGHNT, CDR2 YYREEE (reference sequence). The CDR3 loop is CASSSSTDTQYF. CDR3 nucleotide sequence: TGTGCCAGCAGCTCTAGCACAGATACGCAGTATTTT.

This chain connects TRBV28 to TRBJ2-1, with 8 bases aligning to TRBD1. Germline V lookup: CDR1 MDHEN, CDR2 SYDVKM. J lost 15 bases, V lost 5 bases, and 6 bases had no gene match. The CDR3 runs 11 residues. This CDR3 is CASSRRTGLFF. The DNA of the CDR3 is TGTGCCAGCAGTCGGAGGACAGGGCTGTTCTTC.

This clonotype was observed many times. J is TRBJ1-1 and V is TRBV29-1, with D unclear. The germline gives CDR1 SQVTM, CDR2 ANQGSEA. This CDR3 contains 11 residues. V shed 7 bases and J shed 1 base, with 7 bases lying between them. The CDR3 nucleotides read TGCAGCGCCACAGCGAACACTGAAGCTTTCTTT. This sequence encodes CSATANTEAFF.

This clonotype has at least ten counts. The chain is built from TRBV29-1 and TRBJ1-2; D not certain. V lost 7 bases and J 4 bases, leaving 16 bases between the germline ends. The CDR3 runs 13 residues. CDR1 and CDR2 (germline): SQVTM, ANQGSEA. CDR3 amino acids: CSGLASTSYGYTF. Written as DNA, the CDR3 is TGCAGCGGATTAGCCTCTACTTCCTATGGCTACACCTTC.

The chain joins TRBV12-3 or TRBV12-4 to TRBJ1-6, with 7 bases fitting TRBD1. V was pared by 7 bases and J by 2 bases, with 5 bases of the junction left unmatched. The CDR3 extends over 15 amino acids. The CDR3 DNA reads as TGTGCCAGCACCCGACAGGGCGCCTATAATTCACCCCTCCACTTT. This translates into CASTRQGAYNSPLHF.

This clonotype was counted between two and nine times. A much bigger clone sits one base away, suggesting this may be a read error. Since no conserved phenylalanine or tryptophan closes the CDR3, a read error is the likely cause. The DNA is omitted, as the CDR3 cannot be located on it reliably, and the CDR3 follows TCRdb's listing. J is TRBJ2-1 and V is TRBV12-3 or TRBV12-4; the table's D gene call, TRBD2, was not cross checked with the DNA. 16 amino acids form the CDR3, both terminal residues included. The CDR3 sequence is CASSLAGTSGSLQKFS.

In its sample, this clonotype was seen many times. The chain has TRBV20-1 and TRBJ2-7, with D possibly being TRBD1 (6 bases). This CDR3 spans 14 amino acids. Trimming stripped 5 bases from V and 0 bases from J, with 14 bases between. CDR1 and CDR2 from the germline V gene are DFQATT and SNEGSKA (reference sequence). The CDR3: CSAEDRQGSYEQYF. In DNA form, the CDR3 reads TGCAGTGCTGAAGACAGGCAAGGCTCCTACGAGCAGTACTTC.

This chain joins TRBV4-2 and TRBJ2-2; 7 bases line up with TRBD1. Germline CDR1 and CDR2: LGHNA and YNFKEQ. This CDR3 spans 15 amino acids. Trimming at V came to 1 base and at J to 5 bases, leaving 4 bases not matched to a gene. The CDR3 loop is CASSQAKTGTGELFF. CDR3 DNA sequence: TGTGCCAGCAGCCAAGCTAAGACAGGGACCGGGGAGCTGTTTTTT.

This clonotype was recorded many times. This chain uses TRBV7-2 with TRBJ2-1; 9 bases map to TRBD1. Germline lookup yields CDR1 SGHTA and CDR2 FQGNSA. The CDR3 is made up of 15 amino acids. The trim removed 3 bases at V and 2 bases at J, leaving 2 bases unmatched. The DNA of the CDR3 is TGTGCCAGCAGCTTTGGGACAGGGACCTACAATGAGCAGTTCTTC. This codes for CASSFGTGTYNEQFF.